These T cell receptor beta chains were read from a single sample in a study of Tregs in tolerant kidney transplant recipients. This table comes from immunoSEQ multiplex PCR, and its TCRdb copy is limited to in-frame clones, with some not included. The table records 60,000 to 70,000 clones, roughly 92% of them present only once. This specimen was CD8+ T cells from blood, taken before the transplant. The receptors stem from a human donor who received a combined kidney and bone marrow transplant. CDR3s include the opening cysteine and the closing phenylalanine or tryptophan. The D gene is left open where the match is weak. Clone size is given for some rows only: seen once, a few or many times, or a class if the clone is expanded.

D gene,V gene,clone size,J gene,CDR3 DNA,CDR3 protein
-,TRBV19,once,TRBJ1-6,TGTGCCAGTAGTATCTCCGACAATGCCTATAATTCCCCCCTCCACTTT,CASSISDNAYNSPLHF
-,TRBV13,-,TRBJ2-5,TGTGCCAGCAGCTTAGGGCAGGAAGAGACCCAGTACTTC,CASSLGQEETQYF
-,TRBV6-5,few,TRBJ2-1,TGTGCCAGCAGTTACTCGTCCGGGGAAACCTACAATGAGCAGTTCTTC,CASSYSSGETYNEQFF
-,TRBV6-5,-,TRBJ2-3,TGTGGTCAAGGCCGACAGGAGCCAGATACGCAGTATTTT,CGQGRQEPDTQYF
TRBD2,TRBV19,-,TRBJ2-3,TGTGCCAGTAGTATTGTAGCGGGGGCCCTCAGGGATACGCAGTATTTT,CASSIVAGALRDTQYF
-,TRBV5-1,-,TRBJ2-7,TGCGCCAGCAGCCACGATGGGACAAAGTATGCCTCCTACGAGCAGTACTTC,CASSHDGTKYASYEQYF
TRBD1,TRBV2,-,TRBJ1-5,TGTGCCAGCAGTCCGGGACAGGGTGGGGATCGGCCCCAGCATTTT,CASSPGQGGDRPQHF
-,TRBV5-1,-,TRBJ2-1,TGCGCCAGCAGCTTGGGGGAGAGCTCCTACAATGAGCAGTTCTTC,CASSLGESSYNEQFF
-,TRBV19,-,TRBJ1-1,TGTGCCAGTAGTATAGCCGAGTACACTGAAGCTTTCTTT,CASSIAEYTEAFF
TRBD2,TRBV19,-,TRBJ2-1,TGTGCCAGTAGTATAGATAGTAGCGGGTACAATGAGCAGTTCTTC,CASSIDSSGYNEQFF
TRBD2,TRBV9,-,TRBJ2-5,TGTGCCAGCAGCGTACTGCCGGGGTCGGCTAGCGGGCTAGAGACCCAGTACTTC,CASSVLPGSASGLETQYF
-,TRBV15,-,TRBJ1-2,TGTGCCACCAGCAGTGAACTCGGGGGCTACACCTTC,CATSSELGGYTF
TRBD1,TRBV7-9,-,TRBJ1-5,TGTGCCAGCAGCGACGGGACAGGCAAACAGCCCCAGCATTTT,CASSDGTGKQPQHF
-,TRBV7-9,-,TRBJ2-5,TGTGCCAGCAGCCCTTCTTTGGGGGGAAAAGAGACCCAGTACTTC,CASSPSLGGKETQYF
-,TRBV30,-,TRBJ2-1,TGTGCCTGGAGCCGGCGGACTGGCTACAATGAGCAGTTCTTC,CAWSRRTGYNEQFF
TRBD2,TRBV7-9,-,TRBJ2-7,TGTGCCAGCAGCTTATACGTGGGAGGGAAATACGAGCAGTACTTC,CASSLYVGGKYEQYF
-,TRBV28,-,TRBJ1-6,TGTGCCAGCAGTCCCCGACAGGATTCACCCCTCCACTTT,CASSPRQDSPLHF
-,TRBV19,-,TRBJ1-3,TGTGCCAGTAGTATTAGCGGCTACTCTGGAAACACCATATATTTT,CASSISGYSGNTIYF
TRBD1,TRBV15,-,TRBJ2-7,TGTGCCACCAGCAGGACAGGGGTGGGCGAGCAGTACTTC,CATSRTGVGEQYF
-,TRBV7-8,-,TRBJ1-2,TGTGCCAGCAGCTCGGACAGTGACTATGGCTACACCTTC,CASSSDSDYGYTF
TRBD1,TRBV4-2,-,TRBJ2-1,TGTGCCAGCAGCCAAGATGACCCGGGACAGGGATACAATGAGCAGTTCTTC,CASSQDDPGQGYNEQFF